This T cell receptor beta chain was recorded in a study of T-cell memory formation after mild COVID-19. Looking at the study overall: TCR clusters largely stayed donor specific.

TCRdb processed the 5' RACE reads anew with MiXCR; each CDR3 protein has one entry. The data hold about 560,000 distinct CDR3 sequences, with more than 15% observed a single time. Note on this clonotype: Its specificity is unknown.

Findings of the study overall: Unconfirmed was the SARS-CoV-2 specificity of second-wave clones that peaked on day 37. CD8+ contracting clones occupied EMRA, while CD4+ ones occupied mainly CM and EM.

Germline lookup yields CDR1 SGHTA and CDR2 FQGNSA. The CDR3 covers 15 residues. V lost 5 bases, J lost 1 base, and 14 bases lay in between. The rearrangement uses TRBV7-2 and TRBJ1-1; possible D gene TRBD1, 5 bases. The clonotype was recovered from an adult woman who had mild COVID-19 (a few samples of this study predate the infection). Cell type and time point are not known. Source material: PBMCs or a T cell subset sorted from them (not recorded which). CDR3 sequence reads: CASSPLRTGNTEAFF. The CDR3 nucleotides read TGTGCCAGCAGCCCGCTGAGAACAGGGAACACTGAAGCTTTCTTT.